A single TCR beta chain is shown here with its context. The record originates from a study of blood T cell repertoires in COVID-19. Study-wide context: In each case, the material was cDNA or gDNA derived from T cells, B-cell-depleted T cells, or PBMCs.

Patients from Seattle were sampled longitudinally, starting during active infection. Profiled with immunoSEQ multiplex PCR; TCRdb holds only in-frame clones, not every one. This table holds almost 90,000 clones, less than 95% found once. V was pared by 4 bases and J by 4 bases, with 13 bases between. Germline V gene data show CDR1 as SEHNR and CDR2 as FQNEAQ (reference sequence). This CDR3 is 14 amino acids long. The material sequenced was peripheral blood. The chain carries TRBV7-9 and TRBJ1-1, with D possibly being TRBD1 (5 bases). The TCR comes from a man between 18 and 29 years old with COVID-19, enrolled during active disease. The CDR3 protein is CASSSGRGGTEAFF. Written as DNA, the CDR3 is TGTGCCAGCAGCTCAGGGCGGGGGGGCACTGAAGCTTTCTTT. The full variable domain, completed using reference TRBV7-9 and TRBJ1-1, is DTGVSQNPRHKITKRGQNVTFRCDPISEHNRLYWYRQTLGQGPEFLTYFQNEAQLEKSRLLSDRFSAERPKGSFSTLEIQRTEQGDSAMYLCASSSGRGGTEAFFGQGTRLTVV.